The clone carrying this TCR beta chain was observed a single time. Its antigen is undetermined. One junction end disagrees with the germline gene, perhaps due to a read error. Germline V gives CDR1 SGHRS, CDR2 YFSETQ. This CDR3 contains 15 residues. PCR employed 60 Vbeta and 13 Jbeta primers. In the source study's methods: In a later analysis, approximately 73 million unique TCR beta chains included roughly 11 million shared by two or more donors. Generated by immunoSEQ multiplex PCR, the TCRdb table keeps only in-frame clones and is missing some. The V and J calls and clone size were taken over from that table, and D and trimming were inferred from the DNA. Here the sample spans about 120,000 clones, 75% to 85% being singletons. The data derive from a study of cytomegalovirus exposure and HLA in healthy donors. Study-wide findings and caveats: One later analysis reportedly identified an Asian-associated ancestry cluster that showed fewer N-insertions than the roughly 620-donor mean. Later work showed greater clonal expansion in HLA-associated TCR beta chains than in equally common others.

The sequence came from a female donor in good health and CMV-seropositive. This chain connects TRBV5-1 to TRBJ1-1; a possible D gene is TRBD1 (5 bases). The sample consisted of PBMCs. For the CDR3, the DNA is TGCGCCAGCAGCTTGGAAGCCAGACAGAACGCTGAAGCTTTCTTT. Encoded protein: CASSLEARQNAEAFF.